This entry is about one T cell receptor beta chain. The antigen is undetermined. The primer mix had 60 Vbeta and 13 Jbeta primers. Produced via immunoSEQ multiplex PCR; TCRdb's table is partial and in-frame only. The sample consists of approximately 100,000 clones, around 79% of them appearing once. Germline V gene data show CDR1 as SGHVS and CDR2 as FQNEAQ. This CDR3 comprises 14 residues. The V segment lost 1 base and the J segment 6 bases; nucleotides outside the gene matches: 5. The sample comes from a study of cytomegalovirus exposure and HLA in healthy donors. Overall study findings and caveats: Most CMV-associated TCR beta chains were later found to appear HLA-restricted. Previous analysis showed most TCR beta V segments were productive about 90% or about 30% of the time. The study labeled fewer than 200 TCR beta chains cytomegalovirus-associated. When a later analysis was performed, an Asian-associated ancestry cluster reportedly had fewer N-insertions than the roughly 700-donor mean.

This chain links TRBV7-8 with TRBJ1-2; 7 bases are shared with TRBD1. The sequenced sample was PBMCs. This sequence was found in a man in his 60s in good health and CMV-seropositive. The CDR3, as DNA: TGTGCCAGCAGCTTAGGACAGGGTCCTCATGGCTACACCTTC. Its protein is CASSLGQGPHGYTF.